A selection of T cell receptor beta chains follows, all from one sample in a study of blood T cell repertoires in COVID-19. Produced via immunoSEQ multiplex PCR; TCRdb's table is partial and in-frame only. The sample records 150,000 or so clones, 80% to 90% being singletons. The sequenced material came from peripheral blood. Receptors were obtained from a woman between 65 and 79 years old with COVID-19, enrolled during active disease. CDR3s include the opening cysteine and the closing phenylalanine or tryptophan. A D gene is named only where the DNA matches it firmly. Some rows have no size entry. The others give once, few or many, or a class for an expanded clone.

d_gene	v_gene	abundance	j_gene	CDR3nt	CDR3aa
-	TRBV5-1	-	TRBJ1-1	TGCGCCAGCAGCTTGGCCCGGGGGAACACTGAAGCTTTCTTT	CASSLARGNTEAFF
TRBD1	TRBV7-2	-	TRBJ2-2	TGTGCCAGCAGCCTCGGTGGTAGGACAGGGGGCGAGGAGCTGTTTTTT	CASSLGGRTGGEELFF
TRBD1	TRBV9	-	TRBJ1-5	TGTGCCAGCAGCGTAACAGGGGATAATCAGCCCCAGCATTTT	CASSVTGDNQPQHF
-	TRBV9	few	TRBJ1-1	TGTGCCAGCAGCCCTCACGGGGGGCAAGTTAACACTGAAGCTTTCTTT	CASSPHGGQVNTEAFF
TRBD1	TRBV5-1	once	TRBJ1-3	TGCGCCAGCAGCTTGGGACAGGGCTTCTCTGGAAACACCATATATTTT	CASSLGQGFSGNTIYF
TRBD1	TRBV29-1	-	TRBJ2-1	TGCAGCGTTGAAAGGGGTACAGGGGTCTCCTACAATGAGCAGTTCTTC	CSVERGTGVSYNEQFF
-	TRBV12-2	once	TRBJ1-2	TGTGCAAGTCGCTTAGCCTGTCCCGGGACAGGGGCGGGTGGCTACACCTTC	CASRLACPGTGAGGYTF
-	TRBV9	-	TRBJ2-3	TGTGCCAGCAGCGTTGGGCAGTCAAACACAGATACGCAGTATTTT	CASSVGQSNTDTQYF
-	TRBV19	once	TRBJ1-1	TGTGCCAGTGGGAGAGACGGAAATTTT	CASGRDGNF
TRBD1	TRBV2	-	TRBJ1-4	TGTGCCAGCCATTTTGACAGGGGGCGAGGGGAAAAACTGTTTTTT	CASHFDRGRGEKLFF
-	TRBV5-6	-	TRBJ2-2	TGTGCCAGCAGCTTGGGAAGGGGGACCGGGGAGCTGTTTTTT	CASSLGRGTGELFF
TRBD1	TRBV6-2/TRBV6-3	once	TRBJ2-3	TGTGCCAGCAGCAACATCTTTCGACAGGGGACAGATACGCAGTATTTT	CASSNIFRQGTDTQYF
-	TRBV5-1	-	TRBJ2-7	TGCGCCAGCAGCTCGACAGGTCCTTCCTCCTACGAGCAGTACTTC	CASSSTGPSSYEQYF
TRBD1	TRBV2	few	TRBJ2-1	TGTGCCACGGGACAGGGGGCTGGTGAGCAGTTCTTC	CATGQGAGEQFF
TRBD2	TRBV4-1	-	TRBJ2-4	TGCGCCAGCAGCCAAATAGCTAGCGGTGAAAACATTCAGTACTTC	CASSQIASGENIQYF
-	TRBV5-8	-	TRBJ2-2	TGTGCCAGCAGCTTGGGTCGGGGGAGAGCGAACACCGGGGAGCTGTTTTTT	CASSLGRGRANTGELFF